This passage covers 8 T cell receptor beta chains from one sample sequenced in a study of primary melanoma T cells and metastatic recurrence. Profiled with immunoSEQ multiplex PCR; TCRdb holds only in-frame clones, not every one. The sample has over a thousand clones, less than 90% seen once. Material for sequencing was melanoma tumor tissue. These receptors all stem from a human donor with melanoma.

V is TRBV6-8 and J is TRBJ2-3; D not certain. The CDR3 length is 12 residues. CDR1 and CDR2 (germline): MNHGY, SAAAGT. V lost 7 bases, J lost 5 bases, and 10 bases lay in between. DNA of the CDR3: TGTGCCAGCACCCGTTCTAGAGATACGCAGTATTTT. It codes for CASTRSRDTQYF.

The chain combines TRBV6-7 with TRBJ1-2; D unclear. TRBV6-7 is assigned to the ORF class and has an uncertain function. This CDR3 has 14 amino acids. V was pared by 5 bases and J by 6 bases, with 16 bases between. Here the CDR3 DNA reads TGTGCCAGCAGTCGGGCCACCCCGAGGGATGGCTACACCTTC. This gives the protein CASSRATPRDGYTF.

The chain recombines TRBV14 with TRBJ1-2, with TRBD1 identical over 12 bases. The germline gives CDR1 SGHDN, CDR2 FVKESK. This CDR3 comprises 15 residues. V lost 5 bases, J lost 7 bases, and 8 bases stayed unmatched. In DNA, the CDR3 is TGTGCCAGCAGCTCCAAGGGACAGGGGGCTAGTGGCTACACCTTC. Its protein product is CASSSKGQGASGYTF.

The V call is TRBV28, the J call TRBJ2-4; maybe TRBD1 (5 bases). Trimming took off 2 bases at V and 1 base at J, with 12 bases between the two ends. Germline CDR1 reads MDHEN; CDR2 reads SYDVKM. This CDR3 has 16 residues. The CDR3 nucleotides are TGTGCCAGCAGTTTAGCTCTAGGGGTGGCCAAAAACATTCAGTACTTC. Residues: CASSLALGVAKNIQYF.

This rearrangement joins TRBV10-3 to TRBJ2-7; a weak D match, TRBD2 (5 bases). V dropped 0 bases and J dropped 1 base, with 22 bases sitting between them. The CDR3 has 19 residues. The germline V gene has CDR1 ENHRY and CDR2 SYGVKD. The CDR3 here is CAISESDAGQTQLSYEQYF. The CDR3 DNA reads as TGTGCCATCAGTGAGTCGGATGCGGGCCAAACACAGCTATCCTACGAGCAGTACTTC.

V usage is TRBV19 and J usage is TRBJ2-2; 9 bases match TRBD1. CDR1 and CDR2 from the germline V gene are LNHDA and SQIVND (reference sequence). J gave up 6 bases and V 5 bases, and 7 bases lay outside the gene matches. CDR3 length: 15 residues. CDR3 protein: CASSLGTGFAGELFF. In DNA, the CDR3 is TGTGCCAGTAGTCTTGGGACAGGGTTTGCCGGGGAGCTGTTTTTT. Full variable domain (rest looked up from reference TRBV19 and TRBJ2-2): DGGITQSPKYLFRKEGQNVTLSCEQNLNHDAMYWYRQDPGQGLRLIYYSQIVNDFQKGDIAEGYSVSREKKESFPLTVTSAQKNPTAFYLCASSLGTGFAGELFFGEGSRLTVL.

The genes are TRBV6-8 and TRBJ2-2, with 10 bases matching TRBD2. The V and J ends lost 8 bases and 7 bases, in that order; junction bases with no gene match: 13. This CDR3 has 16 residues. Germline assignment: CDR1 MNHGY and CDR2 SAAAGT. The CDR3 coding sequence is TGTGCCAGCGAGATGCCGGGACTAGCGACAAGCGGGGAGCTGTTTTTT. This encodes CASEMPGLATSGELFF.

V is TRBV12-5 and J is TRBJ2-5; 7 nucleotides agree with TRBD1. Germline V gene data show CDR1 as LGHNT and CDR2 as FRNRAP. This CDR3 is built from 14 residues. The CDR3 region is CASTLGTAWETQYF. In nucleotides, the CDR3 is TGTGCCAGCACCTTGGGGACAGCTTGGGAGACCCAGTACTTC.